This T cell receptor (beta chain) was profiled in a study of blood T cell repertoires in COVID-19. On the study more broadly: The analysed material was cDNA or gDNA that came from T cells, B-cell-depleted T cells, or PBMCs.

Data came from immunoSEQ multiplex PCR; TCRdb stores just in-frame clones and leaves some out. The data hold around 190,000 clones, with about 81% observed a single time. The CDR3 consists of 17 residues. Looked up from germline, CDR1 is SGHRS and CDR2 is YFSETQ. Trimming took off 0 bases at V and 1 base at J, with 13 bases between the two ends. This TCR came from a man aged 40-49 years who had recovered from COVID-19. What was sequenced was PBMCs or T cells enriched from blood (not recorded which). V and J are TRBV5-1 and TRBJ2-2, with D possibly being TRBD2 (6 bases). CDR3 in amino acids: CASSLAVGSGNTGELFF. As DNA, the CDR3 is TGCGCCAGCAGCTTGGCCGTCGGTAGCGGGAACACCGGGGAGCTGTTTTTT. Full variable domain (outside the CDR3, taken from reference TRBV5-1 and TRBJ2-2): KAGVTQTPRYLIKTRGQQVTLSCSPISGHRSVSWYQQTPGQGLQFLFEYFSETQRNKGNFPGRFSGRQFSNSRSEMNVSTLELGDSALYLCASSLAVGSGNTGELFFGEGSRLTVL.